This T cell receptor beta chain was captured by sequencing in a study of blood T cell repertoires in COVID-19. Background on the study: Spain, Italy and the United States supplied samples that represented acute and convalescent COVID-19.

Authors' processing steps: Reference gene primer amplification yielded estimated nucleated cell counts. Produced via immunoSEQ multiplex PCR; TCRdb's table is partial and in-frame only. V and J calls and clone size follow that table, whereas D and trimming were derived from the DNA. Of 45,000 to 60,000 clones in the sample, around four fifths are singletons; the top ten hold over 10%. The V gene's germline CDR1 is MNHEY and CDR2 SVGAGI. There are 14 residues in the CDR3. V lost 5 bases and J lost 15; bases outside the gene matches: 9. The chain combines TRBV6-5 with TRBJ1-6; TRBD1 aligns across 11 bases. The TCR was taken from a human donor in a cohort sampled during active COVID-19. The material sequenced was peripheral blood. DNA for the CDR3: TGTGCCAGCAGTAGGGACAGGGGGTTCAGGATCCTCCACTTT. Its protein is CASSRDRGFRILHF.